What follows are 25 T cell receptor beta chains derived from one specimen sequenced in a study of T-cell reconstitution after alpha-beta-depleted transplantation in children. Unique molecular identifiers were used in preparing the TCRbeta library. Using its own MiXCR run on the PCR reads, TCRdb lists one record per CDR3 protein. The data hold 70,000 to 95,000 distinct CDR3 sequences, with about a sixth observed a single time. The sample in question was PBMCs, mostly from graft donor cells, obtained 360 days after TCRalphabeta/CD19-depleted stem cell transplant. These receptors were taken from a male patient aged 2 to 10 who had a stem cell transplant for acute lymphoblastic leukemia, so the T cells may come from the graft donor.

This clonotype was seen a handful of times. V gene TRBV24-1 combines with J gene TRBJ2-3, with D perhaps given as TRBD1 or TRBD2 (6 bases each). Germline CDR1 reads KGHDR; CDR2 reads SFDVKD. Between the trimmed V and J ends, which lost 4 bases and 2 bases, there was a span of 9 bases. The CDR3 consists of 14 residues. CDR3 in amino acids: CATSEGGPTDTQYF. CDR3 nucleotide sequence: TGTGCCACCAGTGAGGGGGGCCCCACAGATACGCAGTATTTT.

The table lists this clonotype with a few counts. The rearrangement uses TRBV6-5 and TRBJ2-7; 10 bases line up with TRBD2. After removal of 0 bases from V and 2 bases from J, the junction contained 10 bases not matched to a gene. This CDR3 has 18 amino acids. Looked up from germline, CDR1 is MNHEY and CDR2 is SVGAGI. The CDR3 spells CASSYSRVSGRRPYEQYF. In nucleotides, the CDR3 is TGTGCCAGCAGTTACTCGAGAGTTAGCGGGAGGAGGCCCTACGAGCAGTACTTC.

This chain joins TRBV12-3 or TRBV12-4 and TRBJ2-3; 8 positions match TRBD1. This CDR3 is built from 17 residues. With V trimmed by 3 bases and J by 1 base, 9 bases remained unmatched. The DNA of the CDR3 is TGTGCCAGCAGTTTCGCCCCGACAGGGGTGGGCACAGATACGCAGTATTTT. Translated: CASSFAPTGVGTDTQYF.

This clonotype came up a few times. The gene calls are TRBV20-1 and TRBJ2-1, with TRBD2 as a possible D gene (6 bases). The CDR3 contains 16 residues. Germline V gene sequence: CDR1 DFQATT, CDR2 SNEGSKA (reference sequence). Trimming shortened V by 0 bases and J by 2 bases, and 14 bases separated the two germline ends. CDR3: CSARDGLPGPYNEQFF. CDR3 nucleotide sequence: TGCAGTGCTAGAGATGGACTACCGGGGCCCTACAATGAGCAGTTCTTC.

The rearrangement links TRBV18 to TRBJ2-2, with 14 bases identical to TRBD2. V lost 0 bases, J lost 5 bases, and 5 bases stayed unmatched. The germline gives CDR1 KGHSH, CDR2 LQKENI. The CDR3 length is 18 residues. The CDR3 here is CASSPPGLAGVGTGELFF. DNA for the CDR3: TGTGCCAGCTCACCACCGGGACTAGCGGGAGTCGGGACCGGGGAGCTGTTTTTT.

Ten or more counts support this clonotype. The CDR3 here is CAISESPSGRAYEQYF. In nucleotides, the CDR3 is TGTGCCATCAGTGAGTCTCCTAGCGGGAGGGCCTACGAGCAGTACTTC. V is TRBV10-3 and J is TRBJ2-7, with 12 positions matching TRBD2. The CDR3 contains 16 residues. Germline V gives CDR1 ENHRY, CDR2 SYGVKD. V was pared by 0 bases and J by 2 bases, with 2 bases of the junction left unmatched.

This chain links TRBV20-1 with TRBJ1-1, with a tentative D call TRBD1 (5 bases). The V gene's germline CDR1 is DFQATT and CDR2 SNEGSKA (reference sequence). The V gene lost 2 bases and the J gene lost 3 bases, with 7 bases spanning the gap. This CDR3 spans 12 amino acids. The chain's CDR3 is CSARYRYTEAFF. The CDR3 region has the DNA TGCAGTGCTAGATACAGGTACACTGAAGCTTTCTTT.

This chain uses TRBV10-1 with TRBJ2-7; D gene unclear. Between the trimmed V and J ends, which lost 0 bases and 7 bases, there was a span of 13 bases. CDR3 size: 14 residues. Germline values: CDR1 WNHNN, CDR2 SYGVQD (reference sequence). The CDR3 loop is CASSESLQRREQYF. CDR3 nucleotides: TGCGCCAGCAGTGAGTCTCTACAAAGGCGGGAGCAGTACTTC.

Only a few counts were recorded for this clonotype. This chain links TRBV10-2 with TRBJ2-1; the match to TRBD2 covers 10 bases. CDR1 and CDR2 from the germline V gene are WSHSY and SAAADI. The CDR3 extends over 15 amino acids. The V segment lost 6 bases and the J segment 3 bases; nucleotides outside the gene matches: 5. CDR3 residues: CASRSLAGDYNEQFF. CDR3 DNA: TGCGCCAGCAGATCCCTAGCGGGGGACTACAATGAGCAGTTCTTC.

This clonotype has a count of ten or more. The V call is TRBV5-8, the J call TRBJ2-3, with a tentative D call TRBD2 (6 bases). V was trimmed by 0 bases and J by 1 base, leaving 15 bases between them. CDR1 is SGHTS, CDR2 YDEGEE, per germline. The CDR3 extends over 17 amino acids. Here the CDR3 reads CASSLGGGPFGTDTQYF. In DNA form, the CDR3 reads TGTGCCAGCAGCTTGGGAGGAGGGCCGTTTGGCACAGATACGCAGTATTTT. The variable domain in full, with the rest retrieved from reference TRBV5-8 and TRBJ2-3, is EAGVTQSPTHLIKTRGQQATLRCSPISGHTSVYWYQQALGLGLQFLLWYDEGEERNRGNFPPRFSGRQFPNYSSELNVNALELEDSALYLCASSLGGGPFGTDTQYFGPGTRLTVL.

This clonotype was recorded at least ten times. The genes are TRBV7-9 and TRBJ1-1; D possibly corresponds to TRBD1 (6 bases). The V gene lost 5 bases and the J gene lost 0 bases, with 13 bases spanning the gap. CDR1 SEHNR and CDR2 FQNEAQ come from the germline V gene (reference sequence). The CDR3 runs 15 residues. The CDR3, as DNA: TGTGCCAGCAGCCCCGGGGGGCCCATGAACACTGAAGCTTTCTTT. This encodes CASSPGGPMNTEAFF. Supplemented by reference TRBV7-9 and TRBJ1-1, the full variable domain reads DTGVSQNPRHKITKRGQNVTFRCDPISEHNRLYWYRQTLGQGPEFLTYFQNEAQLEKSRLLSDRFSAERPKGSFSTLEIQRTEQGDSAMYLCASSPGGPMNTEAFFGQGTRLTVV.

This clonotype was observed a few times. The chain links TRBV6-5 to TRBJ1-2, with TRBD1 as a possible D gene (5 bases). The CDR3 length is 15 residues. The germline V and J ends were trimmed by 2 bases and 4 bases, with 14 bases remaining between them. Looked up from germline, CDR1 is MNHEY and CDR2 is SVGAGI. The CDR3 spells CASSYSDRKAYGYTF. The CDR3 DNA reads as TGTGCCAGCAGTTACAGTGACAGAAAAGCCTATGGCTACACCTTC.

The CDR3 nucleotides are TGCGCCAGCAGCCCCAGCGGCCTCGGTGGCTACACCTTC. Encoded protein: CASSPSGLGGYTF. The chain links TRBV4-1 to TRBJ1-2; D is uncertain. The CDR3 consists of 13 residues. Trimming pared 4 bases from V and 7 bases from J, leaving 13 bases between. Looked up from germline, CDR1 is MGHRA and CDR2 is YSYEKL.

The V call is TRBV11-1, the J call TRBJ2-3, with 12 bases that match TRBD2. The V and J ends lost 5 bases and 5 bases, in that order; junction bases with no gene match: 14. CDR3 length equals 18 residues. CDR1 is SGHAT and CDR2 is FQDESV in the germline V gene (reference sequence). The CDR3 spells CASSPRKRLAGVLDTQYF. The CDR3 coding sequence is TGTGCCAGCAGCCCCCGAAAGAGACTAGCGGGAGTGCTAGATACGCAGTATTTT.

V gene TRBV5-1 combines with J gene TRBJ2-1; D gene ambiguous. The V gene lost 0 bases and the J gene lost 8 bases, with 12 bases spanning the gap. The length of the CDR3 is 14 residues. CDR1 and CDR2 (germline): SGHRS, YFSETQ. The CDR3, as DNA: TGCGCCAGCAGCTTGGACGCTGGGTGGGATGAGCAGTTCTTC. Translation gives CASSLDAGWDEQFF.

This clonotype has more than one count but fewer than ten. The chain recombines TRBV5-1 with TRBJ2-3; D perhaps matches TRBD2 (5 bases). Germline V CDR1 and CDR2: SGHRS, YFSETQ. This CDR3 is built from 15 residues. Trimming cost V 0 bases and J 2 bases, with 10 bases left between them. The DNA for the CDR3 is TGCGCCAGCAGCTTGGGACTAACCCTCACAGATACGCAGTATTTT. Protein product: CASSLGLTLTDTQYF.

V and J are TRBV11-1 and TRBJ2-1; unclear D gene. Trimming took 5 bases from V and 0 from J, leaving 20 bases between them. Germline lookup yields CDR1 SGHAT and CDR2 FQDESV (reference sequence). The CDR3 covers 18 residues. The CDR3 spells CASSKTTTLIRSYNEQFF. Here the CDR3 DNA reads TGTGCCAGCAGCAAGACCACCACACTCATCCGCTCCTACAATGAGCAGTTCTTC. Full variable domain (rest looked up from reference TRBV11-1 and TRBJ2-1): EAEVAQSPRYKITEKSQAVAFWCDPISGHATLYWYRQILGQGPELLVQFQDESVVDDSQLPKDRFSAERLKGVDSTLKIQPAELGDSAMYLCASSKTTTLIRSYNEQFFGPGTRLTVL.

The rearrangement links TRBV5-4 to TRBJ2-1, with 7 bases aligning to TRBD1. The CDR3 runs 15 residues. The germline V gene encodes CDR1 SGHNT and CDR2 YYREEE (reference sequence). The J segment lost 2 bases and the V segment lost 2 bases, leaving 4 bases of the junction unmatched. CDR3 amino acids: CASSFPRGTYNEQFF. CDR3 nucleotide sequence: TGTGCCAGCAGCTTCCCCAGGGGGACCTACAATGAGCAGTTCTTC.

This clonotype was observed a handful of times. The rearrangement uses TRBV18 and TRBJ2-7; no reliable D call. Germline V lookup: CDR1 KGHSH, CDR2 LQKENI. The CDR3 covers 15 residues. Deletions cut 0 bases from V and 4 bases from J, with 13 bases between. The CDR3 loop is CASSPPRAARYEQYF. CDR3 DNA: TGTGCCAGCTCACCACCGAGAGCCGCAAGATACGAGCAGTACTTC.

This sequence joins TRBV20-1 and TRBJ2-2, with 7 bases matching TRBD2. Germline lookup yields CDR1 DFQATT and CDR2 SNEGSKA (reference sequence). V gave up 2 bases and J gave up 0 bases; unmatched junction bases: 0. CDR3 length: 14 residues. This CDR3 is CSARLAANTGELFF. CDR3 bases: TGCAGTGCTAGACTAGCGGCGAACACCGGGGAGCTGTTTTTT.

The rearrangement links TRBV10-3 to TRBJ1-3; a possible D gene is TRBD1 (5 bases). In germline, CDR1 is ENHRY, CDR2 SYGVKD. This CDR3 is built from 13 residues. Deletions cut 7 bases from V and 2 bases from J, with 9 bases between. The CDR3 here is CAIKGSTGNTIYF. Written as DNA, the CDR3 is TGTGCCATCAAGGGGAGTACTGGAAACACCATATATTTT.

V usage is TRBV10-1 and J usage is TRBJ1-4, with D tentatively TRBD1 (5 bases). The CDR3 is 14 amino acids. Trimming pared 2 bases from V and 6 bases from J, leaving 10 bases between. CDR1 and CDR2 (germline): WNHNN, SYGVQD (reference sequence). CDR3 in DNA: TGCGCCAGCAGTGAGGCGGGGGTGGATGAAAAACTGTTTTTT. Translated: CASSEAGVDEKLFF.

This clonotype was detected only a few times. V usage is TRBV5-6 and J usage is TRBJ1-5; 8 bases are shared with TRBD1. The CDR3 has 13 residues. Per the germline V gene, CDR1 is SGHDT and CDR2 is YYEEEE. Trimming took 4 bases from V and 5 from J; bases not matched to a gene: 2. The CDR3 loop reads CASSVDRDQPQHF. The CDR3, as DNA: TGTGCCAGCAGCGTGGACAGGGATCAGCCCCAGCATTTT.

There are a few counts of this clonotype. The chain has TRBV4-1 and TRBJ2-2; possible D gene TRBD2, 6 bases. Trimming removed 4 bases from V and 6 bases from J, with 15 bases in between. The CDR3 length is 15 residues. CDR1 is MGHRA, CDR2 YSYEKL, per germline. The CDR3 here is CASSPRTMSAGELFF. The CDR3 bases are TGCGCCAGCAGCCCTCGGACTATGAGTGCCGGGGAGCTGTTTTTT.

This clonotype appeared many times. The CDR3 sequence: CASSLEPLVTSTDTQYF. Here the CDR3 DNA reads TGTGCCAGCAGCTTAGAGCCCTTGGTTACTAGCACAGATACGCAGTATTTT. The chain carries TRBV11-3 and TRBJ2-3; D ambiguous. Trimming took off 0 bases at V and 0 bases at J, with 13 bases between the two ends. The CDR3 is made up of 17 amino acids. Germline assignment: CDR1 SGHNT and CDR2 YENEEA.